The rows below give T cell receptor beta chains drawn from one sample of a study of monozygotic twins with inflammatory bowel disease. TCRdb reprocessed the 5' RACE reads, keeping one entry per CDR3 protein, no DNA. Found here are some 170,000 distinct CDR3 sequences; the top ten clones hold over 2.5%. What was sequenced was blood. All receptors come from a human donor with ulcerative colitis or Crohn's disease, or a healthy co-twin of an affected twin (not recorded which). CDR3s include the opening cysteine and the closing phenylalanine or tryptophan.

v_gene	j_gene	CDR3aa
TRBV20-1	TRBJ2-4	CSASLQGGGIQYF
TRBV6-4	TRBJ1-4	CASSEEPGQGWEKLFF
TRBV5-1	TRBJ2-7	CASSLGRTGFYEQYF
TRBV7-2	TRBJ2-1	CASTGYFTGDYNEQFF
TRBV29-1	TRBJ2-1	CSGIGSYNEQFF
TRBV29-1	TRBJ1-2	CSVVGGGKGYTF
TRBV30	TRBJ1-4	CAWSSPPNEKLFF
TRBV9	TRBJ2-3	CASSPAGGADTQYF
TRBV11-2	TRBJ2-3	CASSFQGRNTDTQYF
TRBV12-3/TRBV12-4	TRBJ2-3	CASWGQGTDTQYF
TRBV7-8	TRBJ2-2	CASSPPRTGNTGELFF
TRBV7-9	TRBJ1-2	CASSTLWANYGYTF
TRBV28	TRBJ1-2	CASSRDSAHPDPPIYGYTF
TRBV19	TRBJ2-7	CASSGGQGAYEQYF
TRBV7-2	TRBJ1-2	CASSLDYRGLGYTF
TRBV20-1	TRBJ1-5	CSAYRGKQPQHF
TRBV12-3/TRBV12-4	TRBJ2-1	CASSLDRGLEQFF
TRBV28	TRBJ2-7	CASSVPDRVPYEQYF
TRBV11-2	TRBJ2-3	CASSDSGASGADTQYF
TRBV6-4	TRBJ2-1	CASSVGLAGGHEQFF
TRBV6-1	TRBJ2-3	CASTREGPDTQYF
TRBV20-1	TRBJ1-1	CSANPDSVGAFF
TRBV18	TRBJ2-6	CASSPFKGASGANVLTF
TRBV9	TRBJ2-1	CASSPATVSRSEQFF
TRBV6-1	TRBJ2-7	CASSEGGESYYEQYF
TRBV30	TRBJ1-5	CAWSVGSTNQPQHF
TRBV27	TRBJ2-1	CASSLLSLAGGHEQFF
TRBV4-1	TRBJ2-7	CASSQDSLAGGRGEQYF
TRBV30	TRBJ2-2	CAWSVPENTGELFF
TRBV27	TRBJ2-7	CASSPGLGRTLWEQYF
TRBV29-1	TRBJ2-2	CSVDLAGVAGELFF
TRBV7-9	TRBJ2-2	CASSTGTGGGELFF
TRBV12-3/TRBV12-4	TRBJ1-1	CASSLAGYLDTEAFF
TRBV18	TRBJ1-3	CASSADRPNSGNTIYF
TRBV30	TRBJ2-7	CAWKGSGALYEQYF
TRBV7-3	TRBJ2-5	CASSLSIGVQETQYF
TRBV11-1	TRBJ2-3	CASSPVRTSGRAGPDTQYF
TRBV9	TRBJ2-2	CASSASGHRTGELFF
TRBV9	TRBJ2-2	CASGKANTGELFF
TRBV19	TRBJ2-3	CASSNTGKSKDF
TRBV5-1	TRBJ2-1	CASSKTGQHYNEQFF